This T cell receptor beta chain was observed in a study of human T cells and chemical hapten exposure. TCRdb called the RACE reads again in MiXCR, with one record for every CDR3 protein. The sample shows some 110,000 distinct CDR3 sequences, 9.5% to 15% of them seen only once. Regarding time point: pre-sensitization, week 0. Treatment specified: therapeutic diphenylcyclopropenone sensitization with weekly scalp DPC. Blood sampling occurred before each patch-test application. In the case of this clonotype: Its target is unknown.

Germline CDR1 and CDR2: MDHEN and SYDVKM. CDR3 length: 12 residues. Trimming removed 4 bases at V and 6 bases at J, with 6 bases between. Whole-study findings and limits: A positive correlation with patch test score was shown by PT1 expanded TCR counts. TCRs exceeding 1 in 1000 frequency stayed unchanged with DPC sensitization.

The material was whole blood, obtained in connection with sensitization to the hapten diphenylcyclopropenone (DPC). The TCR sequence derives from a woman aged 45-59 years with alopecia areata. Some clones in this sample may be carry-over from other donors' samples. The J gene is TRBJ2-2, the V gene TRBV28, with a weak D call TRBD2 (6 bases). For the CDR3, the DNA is TGTGCCAGCAGTTGGAGGGCCGGGGAGCTGTTTTTT. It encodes CASSWRAGELFF. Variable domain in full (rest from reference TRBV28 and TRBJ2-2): DVKVTQSSRYLVKRTGEKVFLECVQDMDHENMFWYRQDPGLGLRLIYFSYDVKMKEKGDIPEGYSVSREKKERFSLILESASTNQTSMYLCASSWRAGELFFGEGSRLTVL.